This TCR beta chain was sequenced in a study of blood T cell repertoires in COVID-19. Germline CDR1 is SGHRS and CDR2 is YFSETQ. The CDR3 spans 15 residues. Trimming cost V 4 bases and J 7 bases, with 20 bases left between them. Sequencing was performed with immunoSEQ multiplex PCR; in TCRdb, only in-frame clones are kept and a portion is missing. The data contain 130,000 to 150,000 clones, 80% to 90% of them singletons. The sequence was collected from a human donor with acute or convalescent COVID-19. The donor label of this sample is uncertain. This sequence joins TRBV5-1 and TRBJ2-5; a weak D match, TRBD2 (6 bases). Sequencing used peripheral blood. CDR3 nucleotide sequence: TGCGCCAGCAGCCCCGGGGACTCCATCCTCGGGACCCAGTACTTC. This encodes CASSPGDSILGTQYF.